This is a list of T cell receptor beta chains from one sample in a study of CD8 T cells in ankylosing spondylitis. TCRdb ran MiXCR on the 5' RACE reads and lists one entry per CDR3 protein. The sample consists of a few hundred thousand distinct CDR3 sequences, about 11% of them appearing once. Sequenced sample: blood, either unsorted or a sorted T cell fraction (not recorded which). Source of these receptors: a male donor with ankylosing spondylitis or in good health (not recorded which). Each CDR3 is given with its conserved first and last residue. Each record gives: J gene, clone size, V gene, D gene, CDR3 DNA, CDR3 protein. A D gene is named only where the DNA matches it firmly. For some rows the clone size is stated as once, few or many, or as a class when expanded; others skip it.

TRBJ2-5 | - | TRBV12-3/TRBV12-4 | TRBD1 | TGTGCCAGCAGTTTCCCGACAGGGATCGAGGAGACCCAGTACTTC | CASSFPTGIEETQYF
TRBJ2-7 | many | TRBV25-1 | - | TGTGCCAGCAGTGAATGGGGCAGCTCCTACGAGCAGTACTTC | CASSEWGSSYEQYF
TRBJ2-3 | - | TRBV3-1 | TRBD2 | TGTGCCAGCAGCCAGCGGGGGGGTGCGGATACGCAGTATTTT | CASSQRGGADTQYF
TRBJ1-4 | many | TRBV7-2 | TRBD1 | TGTGCCAGCAGCTCGCGACAGGGGACGGGTGAAAAACTGTTTTTT | CASSSRQGTGEKLFF
TRBJ1-1 | - | TRBV3-1 | TRBD1 | TGTGCCAGCAGCCGGGGACAGTTCATGAACACTGAAGCTTTCTTT | CASSRGQFMNTEAFF
TRBJ1-5 | - | TRBV25-1 | TRBD1 | TGTGCCAGCAGTGACGGACAGGGACATCAGCCCCAGCATTTT | CASSDGQGHQPQHF
TRBJ2-2 | few | TRBV6-1 | - | TGTGCCAGCCGCGTCAGCCGGGACTCAGGGGAGCTGTTTTTT | CASRVSRDSGELFF
TRBJ2-1 | few | TRBV9 | TRBD2 | TGTGCCAGCAGCGTAGCACTAGCGGGGGGGGAACATGAGCAGTTCTTC | CASSVALAGGEHEQFF
TRBJ2-7 | few | TRBV12-3/TRBV12-4 | TRBD2 | TGTGCCAGCAGGCCGGGACTAGCGGGGGCGCTATCCTACGAGCAGTACTTC | CASRPGLAGALSYEQYF
TRBJ2-1 | few | TRBV7-9 | - | TGTGCCAGTGCCCGAGAGAATGAGCAGTTCTTC | CASARENEQFF
TRBJ2-3 | many | TRBV10-3 | - | TGTGCCATCCGCCCGGGCCCGGAGGGAGATACGCAGTATTTT | CAIRPGPEGDTQYF
TRBJ1-2 | - | TRBV28 | - | TGTGCCTGTTCGCGGGGATATGGCTACACCTTC | CACSRGYGYTF
TRBJ2-6 | many | TRBV12-3/TRBV12-4 | TRBD1 | TGTGCCAGCAGCCGGGACAGAAACTCTGGGGCCAACGTCCTGACTTTC | CASSRDRNSGANVLTF
TRBJ2-3 | - | TRBV12-3/TRBV12-4 | - | TGTGCCAGCAGACGCCAGGGGGGAGGAAGGGGAGATACGCAGTATTTT | CASRRQGGGRGDTQYF
TRBJ2-7 | - | TRBV7-3 | - | TGTGCCAGCAGCTTAACGGTCACAGGGCTTCCCTACGAGCAGTACTTC | CASSLTVTGLPYEQYF
TRBJ2-1 | many | TRBV12-3/TRBV12-4 | TRBD2 | TGTGCCAGCAGTTTAATTGCGGGGGAGGGTGGTGAGCAGTTCTTC | CASSLIAGEGGEQFF
TRBJ2-3 | many | TRBV6-5 | - | TGTGCCAGCAGTTACTCGAAAGGGCTAGTCATGTTCCCGGATACGCAGTATTTT | CASSYSKGLVMFPDTQYF
TRBJ2-2 | many | TRBV9 | - | TGTGCCAGCAGCGATCTCCCGGGGGTCCTTCGGCCCGGGGAGCTGTTTTTT | CASSDLPGVLRPGELFF
TRBJ2-7 | few | TRBV6-2/TRBV6-3 | - | TGTGCCAGCATCCCATCCATCGTCCAGGGCCCCTACTACGAGCAGTACTTC | CASIPSIVQGPYYEQYF
TRBJ2-2 | few | TRBV9 | - | TGTGCCAGCAGCGCCCAACGTGGGGGGCGAAACACCGGGGAGCTGTTTTTT | CASSAQRGGRNTGELFF